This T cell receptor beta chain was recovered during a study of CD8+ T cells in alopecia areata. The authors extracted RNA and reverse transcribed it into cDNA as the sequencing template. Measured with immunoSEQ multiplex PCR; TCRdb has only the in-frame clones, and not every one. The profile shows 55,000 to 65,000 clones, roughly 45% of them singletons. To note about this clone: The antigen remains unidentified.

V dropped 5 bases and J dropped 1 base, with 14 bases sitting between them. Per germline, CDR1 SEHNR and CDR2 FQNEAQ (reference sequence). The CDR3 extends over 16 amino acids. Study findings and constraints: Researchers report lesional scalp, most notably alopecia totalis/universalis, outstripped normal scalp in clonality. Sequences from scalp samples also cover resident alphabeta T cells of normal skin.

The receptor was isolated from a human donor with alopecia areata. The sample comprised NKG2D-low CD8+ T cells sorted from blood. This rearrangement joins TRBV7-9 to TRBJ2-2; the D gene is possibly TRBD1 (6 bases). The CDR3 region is CASSAPQGWNTGELFF. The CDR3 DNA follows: TGTGCCAGCAGCGCGCCCCAGGGGTGGAACACCGGGGAGCTGTTTTTT.